This T cell receptor (beta chain) emerged from a study of T cell responses to AZD1222 COVID-19 vaccine. Study-level findings and limits: Nearly half of spike-specific TCRs reportedly target variant regions that are unmutated in the B.1.351 and B.1.1.7 variants.

With 6 bases clipped from V and 7 bases from J, the junction kept 4 bases outside the gene matches. The CDR3 spans 12 residues. The germline V gene has CDR1 MDHEN and CDR2 SYDVKM. TCRdb's table, derived via immunoSEQ multiplex PCR, lists solely in-frame clones and lacks some. The profile shows 120,000 or so clones, 87% of them singletons. A remark on this clone: Its antigen remains unknown.

The sample was peripheral blood, taken on day 0 of AZD1222 vaccination. The clonotype was recovered from an adult in good health. The gene calls are TRBV28 and TRBJ1-2, with TRBD1 matching 8 bases. This CDR3 reads CASSLTGAGYTF. The DNA of the CDR3 is TGTGCCAGCAGCTTGACAGGGGCTGGCTACACCTTC.